These T cell receptor beta chains were read from a single sample in a study of blood T cell repertoires in COVID-19. Profiled with immunoSEQ multiplex PCR; TCRdb holds only in-frame clones, not every one. The data hold some 90,000 clones, with around 89% observed a single time. The sample was peripheral blood. These receptors were collected from a woman older than 75 with active or convalescent COVID-19. Each CDR3 is given with its conserved first and last residue. The order of the fields is D gene, V gene, J gene, clone size, CDR3 DNA, CDR3 protein. D genes are given only for firm matches. Size values are once, few and many counts, or a class for expanded clones, and some rows have none.

D: TRBD2; V: TRBV29-1; J: TRBJ2-2; size: .; DNA: TGCAGCGTCCAGGGACTAGCGGGACCCACCGGGGAGCTGTTTTTT; CDR3: CSVQGLAGPTGELFF
D: TRBD1; V: TRBV9; J: TRBJ1-1; size: .; DNA: TGTGCCAGCAGCGTAGATCCGGGACAGATGAACACTGAAGCTTTCTTT; CDR3: CASSVDPGQMNTEAFF
D: .; V: TRBV10-3; J: TRBJ1-6; size: .; DNA: TGTGCCATCAGGGTTGACAGGTCTAATTCACCCCTCCACTTT; CDR3: CAIRVDRSNSPLHF
D: TRBD2; V: TRBV15; J: TRBJ2-1; size: .; DNA: TGTGCCACCAGCAGAGATCAACGGGAGGTCAATGAGCAGTTCTTC; CDR3: CATSRDQREVNEQFF
D: TRBD1; V: TRBV19; J: TRBJ1-4; size: .; DNA: TGTGCCATCCTGGACAGGGCTAATGAAAAACTGTTTTTT; CDR3: CAILDRANEKLFF
D: .; V: TRBV6-5; J: TRBJ1-6; size: .; DNA: TGTGCCAGCCTGAACCGCGGGGACCGTAATTCACCCCTCCACTTT; CDR3: CASLNRGDRNSPLHF
D: .; V: TRBV27; J: TRBJ2-7; size: few; DNA: TGTGCCAGCAGGCCCAGGGTTGGCGAGCAGTACTTC; CDR3: CASRPRVGEQYF
D: TRBD1; V: TRBV28; J: TRBJ1-5; size: .; DNA: TGTGCCAGCATCCCCGGGACAGTCAATCAGCCCCAGCATTTT; CDR3: CASIPGTVNQPQHF
D: .; V: TRBV6-5; J: TRBJ1-3; size: once; DNA: TGTGCCAGCAGGTTCAAGGGAGGGGGAAACACCATATATTTT; CDR3: CASRFKGGGNTIYF
D: TRBD1; V: TRBV7-2; J: TRBJ1-2; size: .; DNA: TGTGCCAGCAGCTACGGACAGGCGGCCGGGAGTGGCTACACCTTC; CDR3: CASSYGQAAGSGYTF
D: TRBD1; V: TRBV11-2; J: TRBJ2-3; size: .; DNA: TGTGCCAGCAGCCCCGGACAGGGGGGTACAGATACGCAGTATTTT; CDR3: CASSPGQGGTDTQYF
D: .; V: TRBV2; J: TRBJ1-4; size: .; DNA: TGTGCCAGCAGTGCCCAGACTAATGAAAAACTGTTTTTT; CDR3: CASSAQTNEKLFF
D: .; V: TRBV30; J: TRBJ2-7; size: .; DNA: TGTGCCTGGAGTTCTTACGGAGGAGTTATCGAGCAGTACTTC; CDR3: CAWSSYGGVIEQYF
D: TRBD2; V: TRBV5-1; J: TRBJ2-2; size: .; DNA: TGCGCCAGCAGCAGCGGGACTAGCATAACCGGGGAGCTGTTTTTT; CDR3: CASSSGTSITGELFF
D: TRBD1; V: TRBV28; J: TRBJ2-3; size: .; DNA: TGTGCCAGCAGTACGATCGACAGGGGCCCAGATACGCAGTATTTT; CDR3: CASSTIDRGPDTQYF
D: .; V: TRBV28; J: TRBJ2-7; size: .; DNA: TGTGCCGGAAGTAGCGGACTCTCCTACGAGCAGTACTTC; CDR3: CAGSSGLSYEQYF
D: .; V: TRBV9; J: TRBJ2-1; size: .; DNA: TGTGCCAGCAGCGTAGTAAGCCGGGAATTGCATGAGCAGTTCTTC; CDR3: CASSVVSRELHEQFF
D: TRBD1; V: TRBV4-1; J: TRBJ2-2; size: .; DNA: TGCGCCAGCAGCCAAGATCCAACCGGGGCCAGGGGGCCCACCGGGGAGCTGTTTTTT; CDR3: CASSQDPTGARGPTGELFF
D: .; V: TRBV3-1/TRBV3-2; J: TRBJ1-5; size: .; DNA: TGTGCCAGCAGCCAGGCAGGCGGGGGGCCCCAGCATTTT; CDR3: CASSQAGGGPQHF
D: .; V: TRBV4-2; J: TRBJ2-7; size: once; DNA: TGTGCCAGCAGCCGAGAACTACCCGACGAGCAGTACTTC; CDR3: CASSRELPDEQYF
D: TRBD1; V: TRBV5-1; J: TRBJ1-2; size: .; DNA: TGCGCCAGCAGCTTTCAGGGGGCTAACTATGGCTACACCTTC; CDR3: CASSFQGANYGYTF
D: .; V: TRBV15; J: TRBJ2-1; size: .; DNA: TGTGCCACCAGCGGTAGCGGCTATTACAATGAGCAGTTCTTC; CDR3: CATSGSGYYNEQFF
D: TRBD2; V: TRBV6-1; J: TRBJ2-1; size: .; DNA: TGTGCCAGCAGTGAAGCTTTCACTAGCGGGAGGCTATACAATGAGCAGTTCTTC; CDR3: CASSEAFTSGRLYNEQFF
D: .; V: TRBV27; J: TRBJ2-7; size: .; DNA: TGTGCCAGCAGCCTCGGGATCAGAGGCGAGCAGTACTTC; CDR3: CASSLGIRGEQYF
D: .; V: TRBV5-5; J: TRBJ1-5; size: .; DNA: TGTGCCAGCAGCTTGGAGACATATAGCAATCAGCCCCAGCATTTT; CDR3: CASSLETYSNQPQHF
D: TRBD1; V: TRBV9; J: TRBJ1-5; size: .; DNA: TGTGCCAGCAGCGTAGGAACAGGGGGCGGCGTGGCCCAGCATTTT; CDR3: CASSVGTGGGVAQHF
D: TRBD2; V: TRBV2; J: TRBJ2-3; size: once; DNA: TGTGCCAGCAGCGATGGACTAGCTACGCAGTATTTT; CDR3: CASSDGLATQYF
D: .; V: TRBV12-3/TRBV12-4; J: TRBJ1-1; size: once; DNA: TGTGCCAGCAGTTTAGGCCAGGGTACTGAAGCTTTCTTT; CDR3: CASSLGQGTEAFF
D: .; V: TRBV3-1/TRBV3-2; J: TRBJ2-7; size: .; DNA: TGTGCCAGCAGCTACTCCTACGAGCAGTACTTC; CDR3: CASSYSYEQYF
D: TRBD1; V: TRBV7-6; J: TRBJ2-5; size: .; DNA: TGTGCCAGCAGCTTAGCCCCGGCACAGGGGAATGGGGAGACCCAGTACTTC; CDR3: CASSLAPAQGNGETQYF
D: .; V: TRBV6-1; J: TRBJ1-2; size: .; DNA: TGTGCCAGCAGTGAATTAAACCCCTCTGGGAGGGGCTACACCTTC; CDR3: CASSELNPSGRGYTF